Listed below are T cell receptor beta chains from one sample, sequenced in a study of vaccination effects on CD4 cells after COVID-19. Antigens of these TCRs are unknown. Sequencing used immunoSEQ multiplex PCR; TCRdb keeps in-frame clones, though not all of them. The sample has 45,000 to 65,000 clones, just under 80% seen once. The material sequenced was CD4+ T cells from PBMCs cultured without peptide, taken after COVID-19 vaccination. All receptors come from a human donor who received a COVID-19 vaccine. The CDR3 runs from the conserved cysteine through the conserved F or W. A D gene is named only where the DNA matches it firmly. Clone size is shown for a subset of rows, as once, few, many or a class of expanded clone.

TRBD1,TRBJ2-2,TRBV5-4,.,TGTGCCAGCAGGTCCGGGACAGGGGGCCCCGGGGAGCTGTTTTTT,CASRSGTGGPGELFF
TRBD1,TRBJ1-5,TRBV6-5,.,TGTGCCAGCAGTTACTCGAAGGGGGCTAATCAGCCCCAGCATTTT,CASSYSKGANQPQHF
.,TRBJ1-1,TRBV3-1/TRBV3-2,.,TGTGCCAGCAGCCAAGAAGAAGGGAACACTGAAGCTTTCTTT,CASSQEEGNTEAFF
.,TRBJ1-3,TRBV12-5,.,TGTGCTAGTGGTTTAAGTGCCTCTGGAAACACCATATATTTT,CASGLSASGNTIYF
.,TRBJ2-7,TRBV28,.,TGTGCCAGCAGAGACAGGGCTCTAGCGGAGAGAAGTTACGAGCAGTACTTC,CASRDRALAERSYEQYF
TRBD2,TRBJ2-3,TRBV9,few,TGTGCCAGCAGCGTAACCCTTCTAGCGGGAGGGAGCACAGATACGCAGTATTTT,CASSVTLLAGGSTDTQYF
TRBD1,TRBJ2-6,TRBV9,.,TGTGCCAGCAGCACAGCACCGGGACAGGGAACTGGGGCCAACGTCCTGACTTTC,CASSTAPGQGTGANVLTF
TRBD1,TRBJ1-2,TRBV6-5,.,TGTGCCAGCAGGACATCCGGGACAGACTATGGCTACACCTTC,CASRTSGTDYGYTF
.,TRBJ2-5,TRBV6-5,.,TGTGCCAGCAACCCGGAGGGCCAGAGGGAGACCCAGTACTTC,CASNPEGQRETQYF
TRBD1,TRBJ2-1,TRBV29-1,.,TGCAGCGTTGACACGATGGACAGGTTTCGGCAGTTCTTC,CSVDTMDRFRQFF
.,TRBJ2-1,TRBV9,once,TGTGCCAGCAGCCCCACAAGTGGGCAGGGGGGTGAGCAGTTCTTC,CASSPTSGQGGEQFF
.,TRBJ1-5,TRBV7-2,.,TGTGCCAGCAGTTCCCGTGGAGGGGGCAATCAGCCCCAGCATTTT,CASSSRGGGNQPQHF
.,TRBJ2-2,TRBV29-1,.,TGCAGCGTTAGGACAGTCACCGGGGAGCTGTTTTTT,CSVRTVTGELFF
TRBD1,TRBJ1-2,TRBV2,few,TGTGCCAGCATCCCCCCTGGACAGGTTGGGGGCTACACCTTC,CASIPPGQVGGYTF
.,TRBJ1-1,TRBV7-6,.,TGTGCCAGCCCTGGGGGGACTGAAGCTTTCTTT,CASPGGTEAFF
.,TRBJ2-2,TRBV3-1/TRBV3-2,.,TGTGCCAGCAGCCGCTATAGAGGCGCAGGGACAAACACCGGGGAGCTGTTTTTT,CASSRYRGAGTNTGELFF
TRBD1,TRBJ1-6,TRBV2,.,TGTGTCACCACATTACGAGGACAGGGAAATTCACCCCTCCACTTT,CVTTLRGQGNSPLHF
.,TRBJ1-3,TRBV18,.,TGTGCCAGCTCACCAGCCGGGGCGGCGGGAAACACCATATATTTT,CASSPAGAAGNTIYF
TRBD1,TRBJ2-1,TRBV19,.,TGTGCCAGTAGCCGAAGACAGGGGGCGAATGAGCAGTTCTTC,CASSRRQGANEQFF
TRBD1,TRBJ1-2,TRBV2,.,TGTGCCAGCTACCCGGGACAGGGGTACGGTGGCTACACCTTC,CASYPGQGYGGYTF
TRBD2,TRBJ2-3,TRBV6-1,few,TGTGCCAGCAGTGAGGCCCCGACTAGCGGGGGGTCGCAGTATTTT,CASSEAPTSGGSQYF
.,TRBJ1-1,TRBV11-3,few,TGTGCCAGCAGCTTAGCTTTGAACACTGAAGCTTTCTTT,CASSLALNTEAFF
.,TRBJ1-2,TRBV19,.,TGTGCCAGTAGTATTGCAGTTGATGGTTATGGCTACACCTTC,CASSIAVDGYGYTF
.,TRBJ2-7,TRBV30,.,TGTGCCTGGACCAGGGGCTCCTACGAGCAGTACTTC,CAWTRGSYEQYF
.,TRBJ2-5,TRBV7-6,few,TGTGCCAGCAGCTTGGTAGCCGCTGATGGGGAGACCCAGTACTTC,CASSLVAADGETQYF
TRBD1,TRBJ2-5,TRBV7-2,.,TGTGCCAGCAGCTTCCCGGGACAGGGGACAGAGACCCAGTACTTC,CASSFPGQGTETQYF
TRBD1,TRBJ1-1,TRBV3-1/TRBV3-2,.,TGTGCCAGCAGCCCGGGACAGGGCCTTGAAGCTTTCTTT,CASSPGQGLEAFF
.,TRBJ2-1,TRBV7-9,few,TGTGCCAGCAGCCGACCTGGTGACTCATACAATGAGCAGTTCTTC,CASSRPGDSYNEQFF
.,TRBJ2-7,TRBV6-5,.,TGTGCCATCCGGAGGGGCGGAGGATCGTACGAGCAGTACTTC,CAIRRGGGSYEQYF
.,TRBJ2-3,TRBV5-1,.,TGCGCCAGCAGCTTGGCCTCGGCTGGCGGGGGCCCAGATACGCAGTATTTT,CASSLASAGGGPDTQYF
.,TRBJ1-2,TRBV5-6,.,TGTGCCAGCAGCTTGCGACCTCGCGCGGTTGGCTACACCTTC,CASSLRPRAVGYTF
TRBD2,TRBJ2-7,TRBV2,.,TGTGCCAGCAGCCCCGCAGGTAGCGGGGGAACATTCGAGCAGTACTTC,CASSPAGSGGTFEQYF
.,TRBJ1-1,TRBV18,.,TGTGCCAGCTCACCACCCCGACAGAACACTGAAGCTTTCTTT,CASSPPRQNTEAFF